These 24 T cell receptor beta chains were sequenced from one sample in a study of CD8 T cells in ankylosing spondylitis. TCRdb re-called the 5' RACE reads through MiXCR, storing one row per CDR3 protein. The sample lists about 240,000 distinct CDR3 sequences; approximately 10% were seen once. Sequences were obtained from blood, either unsorted or a sorted T cell fraction (not recorded which). The receptors stem from a male donor with ankylosing spondylitis or in good health (not recorded which).

This clonotype has at least ten counts. The J gene is TRBJ2-1, the V gene TRBV5-1, with TRBD2 matching over 12 bases. The CDR3 is made up of 15 amino acids. Trimming cost V 2 bases and J 13 bases; bases outside gene matches: 10. The germline gives CDR1 SGHRS, CDR2 YFSETQ. Written as DNA, the CDR3 is TGCGCCAGCAGCTTTGAGCCTAGCGGGAGGGCCCCACAGTTCTTC. As protein: CASSFEPSGRAPQFF.

The J gene is TRBJ1-5, the V gene TRBV11-1; D is undetermined. CDR3 length equals 18 residues. Trimming left V 5 bases short and J 4 bases short, with 24 bases between. CDR1 and CDR2 (germline): SGHAT, FQDESV (reference sequence). The DNA of the CDR3 is TGTGCCAGCAGCCGGGGATTAATTGGCAAAAGAGGGAATCAGCCCCAGCATTTT. Residues: CASSRGLIGKRGNQPQHF.

Ten or more counts support this clonotype. J is TRBJ2-1 and V is TRBV5-1; 10 bases match TRBD1. J was trimmed by 9 bases and V by 0 bases; bases with no gene match: 9. Germline-derived CDR1 and CDR2 are SGHRS and YFSETQ. The CDR3 has 16 residues. The CDR3 reads CASSLASGTGVGEQFF. DNA for the CDR3: TGCGCCAGCAGCTTGGCCTCCGGGACAGGGGTGGGTGAGCAGTTCTTC.

This clonotype came up a few times. The J gene is TRBJ2-1, the V gene TRBV3-1; D is undetermined. Trimming took 0 bases from V and 0 from J, leaving 12 bases between them. Germline V CDR1 and CDR2: LGHDT, YNNKEL (reference sequence). This CDR3 has 17 residues. The CDR3 loop reads CASSQEWKGNSYNEQFF. The DNA for the CDR3 is TGTGCCAGCAGCCAAGAATGGAAGGGAAACTCCTACAATGAGCAGTTCTTC.

There are many counts of this clonotype. The chain joins TRBV19 to TRBJ1-1; D might be TRBD1 (6 bases). Germline V gene sequence: CDR1 LNHDA, CDR2 SQIVND (reference sequence). The ends were cut back, 7 bases at V and 9 bases at J, with 12 bases in the middle. This CDR3 is built from 11 residues. CDR3 sequence reads: CASTEGGKAFF. DNA for the CDR3: TGTGCCAGTACGGAGGGGGGAAAAGCTTTCTTT.

In this sample, this clonotype turned up many times. The CDR3 is CASSSTGDYNSPLHF. CDR3 coding DNA: TGTGCCAGCAGCTCTACAGGGGACTATAATTCACCCCTCCACTTT. This chain connects TRBV7-9 to TRBJ1-6, with TRBD1 matching over 7 bases. With V trimmed by 4 bases and J by 3 bases, 3 bases remained unmatched. Per the germline V gene, CDR1 is SEHNR and CDR2 is FQNEAQ (reference sequence). The CDR3 is made up of 15 amino acids.

This clonotype was counted a few times. This chain connects TRBV9 to TRBJ1-1; D is unresolved. The V end lost 5 bases, the J end lost 3 bases, and 14 bases lay between the germline ends. CDR1 SGDLS and CDR2 YYNGEE come from the germline V gene. The length of the CDR3 is 14 residues. The CDR3 sequence is CASRKEGRDTEAFF. As DNA, the CDR3 is TGTGCCAGCAGGAAGGAAGGAAGGGACACTGAAGCTTTCTTT. The variable domain in full, completed from reference TRBV9 and TRBJ1-1, reads DSGVTQTPKHLITATGQRVTLRCSPRSGDLSVYWYQQSLDQGLQFLIQYYNGEERAKGNILERFSAQQFPDLHSELNLSSLELGDSALYFCASRKEGRDTEAFFGQGTRLTVV.

This clonotype was counted a few times. V gene TRBV18 combines with J gene TRBJ2-7, with TRBD2 matching over 10 bases. This CDR3 is built from 16 residues. After removal of 3 bases from V and 3 bases from J, the junction contained 8 bases not matched to a gene. The germline gives CDR1 KGHSH, CDR2 LQKENI. The DNA of the CDR3 is TGTGCCAGCTCACCTACCCCCGGACTAGCGGACTACGAGCAGTACTTC. Its translation is CASSPTPGLADYEQYF. The whole variable domain, filled in from reference TRBV18 and TRBJ2-7, reads NAGVMQNPRHLVRRRGQEARLRCSPMKGHSHVYWYRQLPEEGLKFMVYLQKENIIDESGMPKERFSAEFPKEGPSILRIQQVVRGDSAAYFCASSPTPGLADYEQYFGPGTRLTVT.

This clonotype was seen at least ten times. The chain joins TRBV10-3 to TRBJ2-3; D is tentatively TRBD1 or TRBD2 (6 bases each). The CDR3 is made up of 15 amino acids. V lost 4 bases, J lost 4 bases, and 15 bases lay in between. CDR1 is ENHRY and CDR2 is SYGVKD in the germline V gene. The CDR3: CAISGGARDADTQYF. As DNA, the CDR3 is TGTGCCATCAGTGGGGGGGCCCGGGACGCAGATACGCAGTATTTT.

In its sample, this clonotype was seen many times. V and J are TRBV10-3 and TRBJ1-2; perhaps TRBD1 as D (5 bases). Germline assignment: CDR1 ENHRY and CDR2 SYGVKD. V was cut by 7 bases and J by 2 bases, with 20 bases left in between. The CDR3 sequence is 16 residues long. The CDR3 DNA reads as TGTGCCATCACCCCTCGTGAAGGGGAGGCCAACTATGGCTACACCTTC. This sequence encodes CAITPREGEANYGYTF.

This clonotype was seen many times. The V and J genes are TRBV12-3 or TRBV12-4 and TRBJ2-1, with 12 bases lining up with TRBD1. J lost 7 bases, V lost 6 bases, and 10 bases had no gene match. This CDR3 contains 16 residues. CDR3 sequence (DNA): TGTGCCAGCAGCCCCAACCCGGGACAGGGGGCGAATGAGCAGTTCTTC. Translation: CASSPNPGQGANEQFF.

This CDR3 is CASSPQGDHTGELFF. The DNA of the CDR3 is TGTGCCAGCAGCCCCCAGGGGGACCACACCGGGGAGCTGTTTTTT. This chain joins TRBV7-2 and TRBJ2-2; 7 bases align to TRBD1. CDR3 size: 15 residues. CDR1 and CDR2 from the germline V gene are SGHTA and FQGNSA. The J segment lost 3 bases and the V segment lost 5 bases, leaving 6 bases of the junction unmatched. The full variable domain, in which reference TRBV7-2 and TRBJ2-2 provide the parts outside the CDR3, is GAGVSQSPSNKVTEKGKDVELRCDPISGHTALYWYRQSLGQGLEFLIYFQGNSAPDKSGLPSDRFSAERTGGSVSTLTIQRTQQEDSAVYLCASSPQGDHTGELFFGEGSRLTVL.

J is TRBJ1-2 and V is TRBV29-1, with D uncertain. The CDR3 is made up of 13 amino acids. Germline loops: CDR1 SQVTM, CDR2 ANQGSEA. V gave up 1 base and J gave up 8 bases, with 14 bases separating them. The CDR3 loop reads CSVEAEGTGGYTF. CDR3 nucleotide sequence: TGCAGCGTTGAAGCTGAGGGAACCGGCGGCTACACCTTC.

This clonotype was recorded at least ten times. DNA of the CDR3: TGTGCCAGCAGCAAAGGGGCTAGCGGCACTTACACAGATACGCAGTATTTT. Amino acids: CASSKGASGTYTDTQYF. The chain has TRBV9 and TRBJ2-3, with 7 bases matching TRBD2. The length of the CDR3 is 17 residues. Germline lookup yields CDR1 SGDLS and CDR2 YYNGEE. The J segment lost 2 bases and the V segment lost 4 bases, leaving 13 bases of the junction unmatched.

This clonotype has at least ten counts. The rearrangement joins TRBV29-1 to TRBJ2-7, with 14 bases matching TRBD2. The V segment lost 3 bases and the J segment 2 bases; nucleotides outside the gene matches: 6. Per germline, CDR1 SQVTM and CDR2 ANQGSEA. The CDR3 consists of 16 residues. In DNA form, the CDR3 reads TGCAGCGTTGAGGGACTAGCGGGAGAAGGCGCCTACGAGCAGTACTTC. Translating gives CSVEGLAGEGAYEQYF.

In its sample, this clonotype was seen many times. J is TRBJ2-7 and V is TRBV20-1, with D hard to call. Germline CDR1 DFQATT, CDR2 SNEGSKA (reference sequence). The CDR3 extends over 14 amino acids. Trimming took off 0 bases at V and 6 bases at J, with 15 bases between the two ends. DNA of the CDR3: TGCAGTGCTAGAGATCTGAGACTCCTTAGCGAGCAGTACTTC. Protein product: CSARDLRLLSEQYF.

This clonotype was observed many times. This chain joins TRBV20-1 and TRBJ2-2; the D gene could be TRBD1 or TRBD2 (5 bases each). CDR3 size: 15 residues. Germline CDR1 is DFQATT and CDR2 is SNEGSKA (reference sequence). The germline V and J ends were trimmed by 2 bases and 2 bases, with 12 bases remaining between them. The chain's CDR3 is CSARPGRINTGELFF. The CDR3 bases are TGCAGTGCTAGACCGGGACGAATCAACACCGGGGAGCTGTTTTTT.

This clonotype was counted at least ten times. This chain uses TRBV6-5 with TRBJ2-3; the match to TRBD2 covers 9 bases. The length of the CDR3 is 18 residues. Germline CDR1 reads MNHEY; CDR2 reads SVGAGI. V was pared by 0 bases and J by 0 bases, with 7 bases of the junction left unmatched. CDR3 amino acids: CASSYSSGGISSTDTQYF. CDR3 DNA: TGTGCCAGCAGTTACTCGAGCGGGGGGATTTCTAGCACAGATACGCAGTATTTT.

This clonotype was observed many times. A junction end diverges from the germline sequence, so it may reflect a read error. The CDR3 loop is CASSESPELVANTEAFF. CDR3 DNA: TGTGCCAGCAGTGAGTCTCCGGAGTTGGTGGCGAACACTGAAGCTTTTTTT. The genes are TRBV2 and TRBJ1-1; D call uncertain. Germline CDR1 SNHLY, CDR2 FYNNEI. This CDR3 has 17 amino acids.

This clonotype was counted ten times or more. The rearrangement links TRBV29-1 to TRBJ1-1, with D possibly being TRBD1 (6 bases). Trimming removed 6 bases at V and 6 bases at J, with 17 bases between. The V gene's germline CDR1 is SQVTM and CDR2 ANQGSEA. The length of the CDR3 is 13 residues. The CDR3, as DNA: TGCAGCGTCTCAGGGGTGAACCGGCCTGAAGCTTTCTTT. Translated, it gives CSVSGVNRPEAFF. The variable domain in full, with the rest retrieved from reference TRBV29-1 and TRBJ1-1, is SAVISQKPSRDICQRGTSLTIQCQVDSQVTMMFWYRQQPGQSLTLIATANQGSEATYESGFVIDKFPISRPNLTFSTLTVSNMSPEDSSIYLCSVSGVNRPEAFFGQGTRLTVV.

This clonotype was observed many times. The rearrangement uses TRBV7-6 and TRBJ2-1, with 7 bases aligning to TRBD2. The V gene end was trimmed by 2 bases and the J gene end by 0 bases; junction bases not matched to a gene: 4. The CDR3 covers 16 residues. Germline lookup yields CDR1 SGHVS and CDR2 FNYEAQ. DNA for the CDR3: TGTGCCAGCAGCTTAAGGTCTAGCGGCTCCTACAATGAGCAGTTCTTC. It specifies CASSLRSSGSYNEQFF.

With regard to this clonotype: One base away lies a much larger clone, so this may be a sequencing read error. The V gene is TRBV20-1, the J gene TRBJ2-3; 7 nucleotides align to TRBD2. In germline, CDR1 is DFQATT, CDR2 SNEGSKA (reference sequence). After removal of 5 bases from V and 3 bases from J, the junction contained 11 bases not matched to a gene. The CDR3 has 15 amino acids. Here the CDR3 reads CSAGQAGKRTDTQYF. For the CDR3, the DNA is TGCAGTGCTGGTCAAGCGGGAAAAAGGACAGATACGCAGTATTTT.

The chain joins TRBV6-1 to TRBJ1-5; a possible D gene is TRBD1 (5 bases). The CDR3 has 14 residues. Trimming shortened V by 9 bases and J by 0 bases, and 12 bases separated the two germline ends. CDR1 is MNHNS, CDR2 SASEGT, per germline. CDR3 in amino acids: CASLDQGSNQPQHF. The CDR3 DNA sequence: TGTGCCAGTCTTGATCAGGGTAGCAATCAGCCCCAGCATTTT.

This clonotype was detected many times. The chain combines TRBV12-3 or TRBV12-4 with TRBJ2-7, with D unclear. This CDR3 is built from 13 residues. V gave up 1 base and J gave up 7 bases, with 11 bases separating them. CDR3 sequence (DNA): TGTGCCAGCAGTTTAGATGCCGGCGCTGAGCAGTACTTC. Translated: CASSLDAGAEQYF.